Below, one TCR beta chain is given with its context. Its antigen remains undetermined. The record has no base qualities; no much larger clone is one base away. The sample comes from a study of neurological immune-mediated disorders (dated by TCRdb to about 2019). About the study as a whole: Peripheral blood TCR-beta repertoires from patients with HTLV-I-associated myelopathy (HAM/TSP), patients with multiple sclerosis, and healthy controls were compared in the study using UMI-based sequencing. The approximately 98 TCR-beta libraries included longitudinal samples, technical triplicates and paired sorted CD4+ and CD8+ T-cell subsets alongside PBMC samples. Of the 60 to 70 subjects in the cohort, some 15 were HAM/TSP patients, roughly 35 were multiple sclerosis patients, and about 20 were healthy controls.

The CDR3 covers 12 residues, taking in both the cysteine and the phenylalanine. The only DNA kept is the CDR3, 36 bases in frame from the first base. Per the germline V gene (reference sequence), SEHNR is the CDR1 and FQNEAQ is the CDR2. The junction carries 5 bases between V and J, which are trimmed by 3 bases and 2 bases respectively. Overall study results and their limits: TCR clonal expansion was highest in HAM/TSP patients and lowest in MS patients, with MS patients falling below even healthy controls. No identical CDR3 amino acid sequences were shared among expanded clones across subjects, suggesting private TCR-beta repertoires in all groups.

Sorted-subset TCR libraries were prepared from approximately 1 million sorted CD4+ or CD8+ T cells. Peripheral blood underwent Ficoll-Hypaque density gradient centrifugation to isolate PBMCs, which were then cryopreserved in liquid nitrogen. The study also sequenced paired sorted CD4+ and CD8+ subsets from healthy controls, HAM/TSP patients and MS patients. cDNA synthesis used template-switch 5'RACE with a primer carrying a 10-nucleotide random unique molecular identifier tagging each TCR transcript. Over 170 million TCR-beta sequences, covering 15-18 subjects, were produced in each sequencing run. The RNeasy kit was used for extraction of total RNA. TCR-beta VDJ regions were amplified with primers for the TCR constant region and the 5'RACE anchor, using the KAPA Real-time Library Amplification kit. A first PCR added sample indexes and Illumina adaptors, and a second PCR then raised library yield. After Ampure bead purification, the TCR product of roughly 650 bp was size-selected on a 2% E-gel SizeSelection system. Library quality was checked on a Bioanalyzer, concentration was measured with Qubit, and libraries were quantified with the Kapa Library Quantification kit before pooling. An Illumina HiSeq 2500 was used to sequence the libraries paired-end at 2 x 150 bp. To increase sequence diversity, about 23-30% phiX was spiked into each library pool. Regarding the original processing steps: Quality-filtered reads were processed with the UMI-based MiGEC pipeline, which removed over 75% of raw TCR sequences during error correction. VDJ genes were aligned to IMGT germline references, and each clonotype was defined by a unique CDR3 amino acid sequence together with V-J genes. VDJtools evaluated clonal expansion, Shannon diversity and CDR3 relatedness (CalcPairwiseDistances, ClusterSamples); CLCbio workbench built phylogenetic trees. Expanded clones were defined as having at least 8 unique UMIs, based on coefficient-of-variation modelling across technical triplicates. TCRdb reanalyzed the raw reads on its own, using fastp at Q25 for trimming and MiXCR for clone calling, and kept in-frame beta chains. When rows share a CDR3 protein, they turn into one entry using the most common DNA and genes. The V and J calls and clone size are TCRdb's, not the authors'. This sample lists 3,000 to 4,000 distinct CDR3 sequences; approximately 30% were detected once. The ten biggest clones cover about 45% of the sample.

This clonotype originated in a man between 45 and 60 years old with HTLV-1-associated myelopathy (HAM/TSP). The sequence is built from TRBV7-9 and TRBJ2-7; the D region may be TRBD1 or TRBD2, each matching 5 bases equally. Sequencing was carried out using CD8+ T cells from blood. In nucleotides, the sequence is TGTGCCAGCAGCTTGGGGGCCTACGAGCAGTACTTC. It codes for CASSLGAYEQYF.